These 11 T cell receptor beta chains were sequenced from one sample in a study of Graves' ophthalmopathy and Graves' hyperthyroidism. For repertoire sequencing, the TCR beta CDR3 regions were amplified from RNA transcripts. The workflow started with a first-round RT-PCR run with HTBI primers and then moved on to a second-round multiplex PCR. TCRdb re-called the multiplex PCR reads through MiXCR, storing one row per CDR3 protein. The sample records hundreds of thousands of distinct CDR3 sequences, 22% being singletons. Sequenced: peripheral blood. Receptor source: a woman aged 18 to 35 with stable Graves' hyperthyroidism. Some clones in this sample may be carry-over from other donors' samples.

This chain connects TRBV19 to TRBJ1-2; D unresolved. The V end was cut by 1 base, the J end by 4 bases, with 7 bases between. The CDR3 extends over 13 amino acids. CDR1 LNHDA and CDR2 SQIVND come from the germline V gene (reference sequence). DNA of the CDR3: TGTGCCAGTAGTATAGGGTACGTCTATGGCTACACCTTC. Residues: CASSIGYVYGYTF.

This clonotype was observed at least ten times. The V and J genes are TRBV13 and TRBJ1-1; D is undetermined. The CDR3 consists of 13 residues. V lost 2 bases and J 1 base, leaving 5 bases between the germline ends. CDR1 and CDR2 (germline): PRHDT, FYEKMQ (reference sequence). CDR3 sequence: CASSLYPNTEAFF. The CDR3 region has the DNA TGTGCCAGCAGCTTATACCCGAACACTGAAGCTTTCTTT.

This clonotype showed up many times. J is TRBJ1-1 and V is TRBV5-1; D is unclear. With 1 base removed from V and 3 bases from J, the gap between germline ends came to 13 bases. There are 15 residues in the CDR3. Germline V gives CDR1 SGHRS, CDR2 YFSETQ. This CDR3 is CASSLKAGRDTEAFF. CDR3 nucleotides: TGCGCCAGCAGCTTGAAAGCTGGGAGGGACACTGAAGCTTTCTTT.

This clonotype was counted only a few times. The chain recombines TRBV28 with TRBJ1-2; 10 nucleotides match TRBD1. This CDR3 comprises 15 residues. CDR1 and CDR2 from the germline V gene are MDHEN and SYDVKM. The trim removed 6 bases at V and 4 bases at J, leaving 8 bases unmatched. The CDR3 DNA reads as TGTGCCAGCAGCTCCCTAGGGACAGGGGTCTATGGCTACACCTTC. As protein: CASSSLGTGVYGYTF.

This clonotype has a count of ten or more. The chain joins TRBV7-2 to TRBJ1-1, with a possible D match to TRBD1 (6 bases). Between the trimmed V and J ends, which lost 5 bases and 5 bases, there was a span of 18 bases. The CDR3 is 15 residues long. Germline CDR1 reads SGHTA; CDR2 reads FQGNSA. The CDR3 protein is CASSLPPQGGTEAFF. The DNA of the CDR3 is TGTGCCAGCAGCCTCCCCCCACAGGGAGGAACTGAAGCTTTCTTT.

This clonotype was seen at least ten times. The chain is built from TRBV20-1 and TRBJ2-5; 10 positions agree with TRBD2. CDR1 DFQATT and CDR2 SNEGSKA come from the germline V gene (reference sequence). Trimming took 3 bases from V and 1 from J; bases not matched to a gene: 5. CDR3 size: 15 residues. The DNA of the CDR3 is TGCAGTGCTAGTCCTTCTAGCGGGGGCCAAGAGACCCAGTACTTC. It codes for CSASPSSGGQETQYF.

To note about this clonotype: This clone may be a read error of a much larger clone one base away. The chain is built from TRBV24-1 and TRBJ2-2; maybe TRBD2 (6 bases). The CDR3 extends over 15 amino acids. V lost 9 bases to trimming and J lost 3 bases, with 16 bases between them. From germline, CDR1 is KGHDR and CDR2 SFDVKD. CDR3: CATGLSGVDTGELFF. DNA of the CDR3: TGTGCCACCGGTCTCTCGGGAGTGGACACCGGGGAGCTGTTTTTT.

This clonotype has ten or more counts. V is TRBV11-2 and J is TRBJ1-1; 7 bases align to TRBD1. This CDR3 spans 13 amino acids. CDR1 is SGHAT and CDR2 is FQNNGV in the germline V gene. With V trimmed by 6 bases and J by 4 bases, 5 bases remained unmatched. The CDR3 region is CASSYDRATEAFF. CDR3 nucleotides: TGTGCCAGCAGTTATGACAGGGCCACTGAAGCTTTCTTT.

This clonotype showed up just a few times. The chain carries TRBV30 and TRBJ2-5; 9 nucleotides line up with TRBD1. The ends lost 5 bases at V and 5 bases at J; junction bases unmatched: 3. The CDR3 sequence is 12 residues long. CDR1 GTSNPN and CDR2 SVGIG come from the germline V gene (reference sequence). Here the CDR3 DNA reads TGTGCCTGGCTTGACAGGGGGGAGACCCAGTACTTC. Amino acid sequence: CAWLDRGETQYF.

This clonotype was observed a handful of times. This chain connects TRBV9 to TRBJ2-5; a possible D gene is TRBD1 (6 bases). Trimming left V 0 bases short and J 5 bases short, with 17 bases between. Germline V gene data show CDR1 as SGDLS and CDR2 as YYNGEE. The CDR3 runs 16 residues. CDR3 sequence (DNA): TGTGCCAGCAGCGTAGGGGGCCGACAGGCGGCGGAGACCCAGTACTTC. Translation: CASSVGGRQAAETQYF.

This clonotype showed up many times. A much more abundant neighbour one base away suggests this may be a read error. The chain uses TRBV12-3 or TRBV12-4 and TRBJ1-1; no definite D call. The length of the CDR3 is 16 residues. V was trimmed by 6 bases and J by 4 bases, leaving 21 bases between them. The CDR3 is CASSPLGSGLSTEAFF. The DNA for the CDR3 is TGTGCCAGCAGCCCGTTAGGGAGTGGGCTGAGCACTGAAGCTTTCTTT.